The present entry profiles one T cell receptor beta chain with its context. The CDR3 covers 16 residues. V was pared by 6 bases and J by 7 bases, with 13 bases of the junction left unmatched. CDR1 and CDR2 from the germline V gene are MNHEY and SVGEGT. Original processing methods: Reference gene primer amplification in the assay estimated nucleated cell counts. Profiling relied on immunoSEQ multiplex PCR, and the TCRdb table lists in-frame clones only, not all of them. The V and J calls and the clone size are those of that table, but D and trimming were determined from the DNA. The sample consists of some 160,000 clones, about 77% of them appearing once. The data stem from a study of blood T cell repertoires in COVID-19. Background on the study: Acute and convalescent COVID-19 samples came from the United States, Italy and Spain. T cells, B-cell-depleted T cells, or PBMCs provided the cDNA or gDNA that served as material.

The sample consisted of peripheral blood. The rearrangement joins TRBV6-2 or TRBV6-3 to TRBJ2-2; 8 bases agree with TRBD2. The receptor comes from an elderly woman with acute or convalescent COVID-19. This CDR3 is CASSRLARGTGGELFF. Here the CDR3 DNA reads TGTGCCAGCAGCAGACTAGCGAGGGGGACCGGCGGGGAGCTGTTTTTT.